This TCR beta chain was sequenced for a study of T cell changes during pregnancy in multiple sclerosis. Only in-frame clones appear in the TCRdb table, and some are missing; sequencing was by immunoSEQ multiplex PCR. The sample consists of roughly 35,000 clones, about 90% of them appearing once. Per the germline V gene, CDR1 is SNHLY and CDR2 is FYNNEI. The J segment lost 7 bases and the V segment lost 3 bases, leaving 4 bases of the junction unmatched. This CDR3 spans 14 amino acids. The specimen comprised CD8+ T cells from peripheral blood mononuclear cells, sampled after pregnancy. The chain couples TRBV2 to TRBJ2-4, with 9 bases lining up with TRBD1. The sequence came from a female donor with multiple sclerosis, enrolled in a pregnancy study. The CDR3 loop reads CASSEGTGLNIQYF. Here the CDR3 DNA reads TGTGCCAGCAGTGAGGGGACAGGGTTGAACATTCAGTACTTC.